The clone carrying this TCR beta chain showed up many times. One end of the junction varies from germline; a read error may be responsible. The CDR3 extends over 13 amino acids. CDR1 is LGHNT and CDR2 is FRNRAP in the germline V gene. These data belong to a study of tumor-infiltrating lymphocytes in oesophageal squamous cell carcinoma. TCRdb re-called the PCR reads with MiXCR, one entry per CDR3 protein. There are under 15,000 distinct CDR3 sequences in the sample; 50% to 60% occur only once, and about 30% lies in the top ten. Sequenced sample: esophageal tumor tissue. The chain recombines TRBV12-5 with TRBJ2-2; no reliable D call. The origin of this receptor is a female donor with esophageal squamous cell carcinoma. CDR3 loop: CASATGNTGELFF. In DNA form, the CDR3 reads TGTGCTAGTGCCACTGGTAACACAGGGGAGCTGTTTTTT.